Listed below are T cell receptor beta chains from one sample, sequenced in a study of cytomegalovirus exposure and HLA in healthy donors. Libraries were prepared by immunoSEQ multiplex PCR; TCRdb keeps only in-frame clonotypes and omits some of them. Seen here are 150,000 to 200,000 clones, approximately 72% observed once, and the top ten hold around 2.4%. The sequenced material came from PBMCs. The receptors here all came from a female donor in good health and CMV-seronegative. Both conserved end residues are part of each CDR3. The D gene is left open where the match is weak. For some rows the clone size is stated as once, few or many, or as a class when expanded; others skip it.

d_call	v_call	cdr3_length	clone_size	j_call	cdr3_nt	cdr3_aa
.	TRBV19	15	.	TRBJ1-4	TGTGCCAGTAGTGGGGCCCGACAGATCCTTGAAAAACTGTTTTTT	CASSGARQILEKLFF
TRBD2	TRBV30	15	.	TRBJ2-7	TGTGCCTGGAGTCCAACTAGCGGGGCGTCGTCCGAGCAGTACTTC	CAWSPTSGASSEQYF
TRBD1	TRBV9	15	.	TRBJ1-1	TGTGCCAGCAGCGCCGAGGGGGGACAGGGGTTTGAAGCTTTCTTT	CASSAEGGQGFEAFF
.	TRBV5-1	13	.	TRBJ2-7	TGCGCCAGCAGTCTAGAGAGGGCCTACGAGCAGTACTTC	CASSLERAYEQYF
.	TRBV18	15	.	TRBJ1-1	TGTGCCAGCTCACCACGGACCACCAGGGAAACTGAAGCTTTCTTT	CASSPRTTRETEAFF
.	TRBV4-1	16	.	TRBJ2-1	TGCGCCAGCAGCCACGCGACGGGGGGCGCGTACAATGAGCAGTTCTTC	CASSHATGGAYNEQFF
.	TRBV2	15	.	TRBJ1-5	TGTGCCAGCAGAGTACAGGGAGGGTTGACTCAGCCCCAGCATTTT	CASRVQGGLTQPQHF
.	TRBV11-3	14	.	TRBJ2-5	TGTGCCAGCAGCTTAACGGCGGGCGGGGAGACCCAGTACTTC	CASSLTAGGETQYF
.	TRBV6-6	13	few	TRBJ2-5	TGTGCCAGCAACTTAAGGGGGGGAGAGACCCAGTACTTC	CASNLRGGETQYF
.	TRBV7-3	13	.	TRBJ1-3	TGTGCCAGCAGCTCCGGACAGGGAAACACCATATATTTT	CASSSGQGNTIYF
.	TRBV6-5	13	.	TRBJ2-5	TGTGCCAGCAGTTACGGAGGTCTGAAGACCCAGTACTTC	CASSYGGLKTQYF
.	TRBV2	11	.	TRBJ2-5	TGTGCCAGCAGTAACGGGGAGACCCAGTACTTC	CASSNGETQYF
TRBD2	TRBV7-2	16	.	TRBJ2-7	TGTGCCAGCAGCCTAGGTAGCGGGGGGAAATCCTACGAGCAGTACTTC	CASSLGSGGKSYEQYF
TRBD1	TRBV6-6	16	once	TRBJ1-3	TGTGCCAGCAGTTCCCGGGACAGGGGCTCTGGAAACACCATATATTTT	CASSSRDRGSGNTIYF
TRBD2	TRBV19	16	once	TRBJ2-1	TGTGCCAGTAGAGGACTAGCGGGAACCTCCTACAATGAGCAGTTCTTC	CASRGLAGTSYNEQFF
.	TRBV7-9	14	.	TRBJ1-2	TGTGCCAGCAGCCCGCCCGGGACAAGCTATGGCTACACCTTC	CASSPPGTSYGYTF